This T cell receptor (beta chain) is from a study of blood T cell repertoires in COVID-19 (dated by TCRdb to about 2020). Study-level background: Samples from collaborators originated in the United States, Italy and Spain and spanned both the acute and convalescent phases of COVID-19. The prospective study material was composed of cDNA or gDNA derived from T cells, B-cell-depleted T cells, or PBMCs. The dataset comprised deeply sampled blood TCRbeta repertoires from subjects exposed to, actively infected with, or recovered from COVID-19. The repertoires were made available in a free public database intended to serve as a resource for research on the immune response to SARS-CoV-2. The samples were drawn from two sources: the first 160 participants of the ongoing ImmuneRACE study, and 1,254 subjects contributed by 6 global collaborators. A de-identified subject ID, COVID-19 status, age in years and sex were almost always included in the sample metadata. Where available, HLA class I and class II types were taken from metadata supplied by the sample provider and were not determined by assay-based typing. The research as a whole found: The amount of clinical and demographic metadata varied by source and participant and was provided uncurated.

TCRbeta CDR3 regions were amplified from genomic DNA by means of the immunoSEQ Assay, a bias-controlled multiplex PCR. On the authors' methods: Nucleated cell counts per sample were estimated from amplification of reference gene primers within the assay. To quantify the absolute abundance of each unique TCRbeta CDR3 rearrangement, sequence reads were collapsed and filtered. Productive Simpson clonality was computed per sample as the square root of Simpson's diversity index over productive rearrangements. TCRdb holds this immuneACCESS table with in-frame rearrangements only. Some clones are missing; in checked studies, unresolved V genes explain under half, and the rest has no known cause. The DNA was the basis for D and trimming; V, J and clone size are from that table. Present in this sample are some 31,000 clones, approximately 90% of which were seen just once. The ten largest clones add up to 9.9% of the sample.

A note on this clone: It has no known antigen specificity. No much larger clone exists at a distance of one base, and base qualities are not known.

The germline V gene supplies CDR1 SGHRS and CDR2 YFSETQ. The V and J ends are trimmed by 7 bases and 3 bases, leaving 11 bases between them. The CDR3 sequence holds 12 residues, the cysteine and phenylalanine included. The read is trimmed to its CDR3 DNA, 36 bases read in frame from base 1. Each collaborating institution followed its own protocols to collect whole blood in K2EDTA tubes. Collaborator samples were shipped for TCRbeta analysis as frozen whole blood, isolated PBMCs, or DNA extracted from either sample type. The V and J genes are TRBV5-1 and TRBJ2-7; the D gene is perhaps TRBD2, on 5 matching bases. The sequenced sample consisted of peripheral blood. This sequence originates from a human donor with active COVID-19. The donor label of this sample is uncertain. The nucleotide sequence is given as TGCGCCAGCCGGGGAGCGAGCTACGAGCAGTACTTC. Translated, this is CASRGASYEQYF.